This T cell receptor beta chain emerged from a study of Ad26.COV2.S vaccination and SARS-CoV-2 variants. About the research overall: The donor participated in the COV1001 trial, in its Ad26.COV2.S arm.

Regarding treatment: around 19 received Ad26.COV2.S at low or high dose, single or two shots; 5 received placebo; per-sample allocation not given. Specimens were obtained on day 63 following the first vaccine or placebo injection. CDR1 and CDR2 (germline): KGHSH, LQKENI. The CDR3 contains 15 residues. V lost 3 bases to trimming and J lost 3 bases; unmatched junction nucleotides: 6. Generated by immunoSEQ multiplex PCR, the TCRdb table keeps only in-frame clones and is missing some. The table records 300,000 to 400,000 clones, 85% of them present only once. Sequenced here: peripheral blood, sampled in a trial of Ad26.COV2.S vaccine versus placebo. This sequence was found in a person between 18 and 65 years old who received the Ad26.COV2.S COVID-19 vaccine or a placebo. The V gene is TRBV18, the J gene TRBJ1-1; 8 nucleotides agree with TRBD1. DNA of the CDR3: TGTGCCAGCTCACCCGCAGGGGGCTTCGACACTGAAGCTTTCTTT. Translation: CASSPAGGFDTEAFF.